The 29 T cell receptor beta chains below all came from one sample that was sequenced in a study of T cell responses to AZD1222 COVID-19 vaccine. Assay used: immunoSEQ multiplex PCR; TCRdb lists only in-frame clones, some missing. Of approximately 75,000 clones in the sample, roughly 84% were seen once. The source was peripheral blood, collected 28 days after the second AZD1222 dose. The origin of the receptors is an adult who received the AZD1222 COVID-19 vaccine.

The chain is built from TRBV7-2 and TRBJ1-3; no clear D. Deletions cut 0 bases from V and 0 bases from J, with 12 bases between. CDR1 and CDR2 from the germline V gene are SGHTA and FQGNSA. This CDR3 region has 17 residues. The CDR3 sequence: CASSLAIYRPSGNTIYF. CDR3 nucleotides: TGTGCCAGCAGCTTAGCCATTTATCGACCCTCTGGAAACACCATATATTTT.

The chain uses TRBV5-6 and TRBJ2-1; no firm D call. The CDR3 is 11 amino acids. Trimming shortened V by 2 bases and J by 7 bases, and 4 bases separated the two germline ends. Germline-derived CDR1 and CDR2 are SGHDT and YYEEEE. DNA of the CDR3: TGTGCCAGCAGCTTAACGAATGAGCAGTTCTTC. It specifies CASSLTNEQFF.

The chain couples TRBV30 to TRBJ1-4; maybe TRBD1 (5 bases). The CDR3 has 13 amino acids. Trimming shortened V by 0 bases and J by 9 bases, and 11 bases separated the two germline ends. The germline CDR1 and CDR2 sequences are GTSNPN and SVGIG (reference sequence). CDR3 in amino acids: CAWSVRAGQKLFF. The CDR3 coding sequence is TGTGCCTGGAGTGTACGGGCAGGGCAAAAACTGTTTTTT.

This clone showed up just a few times. This rearrangement joins TRBV7-9 to TRBJ1-2; no definite D call. The CDR3 runs 13 residues. Germline V lookup: CDR1 SEHNR, CDR2 FQNEAQ (reference sequence). The V gene lost 1 base and the J gene lost 2 bases, with 5 bases spanning the gap. The DNA of the CDR3 is TGTGCCAGCAGCTTAGAGGACAACTATGGCTACACCTTC. Protein: CASSLEDNYGYTF.

The chain is built from TRBV12-5 and TRBJ2-4, with D hard to call. CDR3 length equals 16 residues. V was clipped by 5 bases and J by 0 bases, with 14 bases between them. Germline lookup yields CDR1 LGHNT and CDR2 FRNRAP. The CDR3, as DNA: TGTGCTAGTGGTCCCCGTCGACAACTAGCCAAAAACATTCAGTACTTC. Amino acids: CASGPRRQLAKNIQYF.

The chain recombines TRBV4-3 with TRBJ2-1; no firm D call. CDR3 length equals 13 residues. The V end was cut by 0 bases, the J end by 9 bases, with 9 bases between. CDR1 and CDR2 (germline): LGHNA, YSLEER. The CDR3 nucleotides are TGCGCCAGCAGCCAAGAGGAGCATACTGAGCAGTTCTTC. It is translated as CASSQEEHTEQFF.

The V gene is TRBV10-1, the J gene TRBJ2-1; the D is unclear. This CDR3 spans 12 amino acids. CDR1 is WNHNN and CDR2 is SYGVQD in the germline V gene (reference sequence). V lost 2 bases, J lost 10 bases, and 9 bases lay in between. The CDR3 nucleotides read TGCGCCAGCAGTGAGAATGGCCAGGAGCAGTTCTTC. This encodes CASSENGQEQFF.

The chain joins TRBV4-3 to TRBJ1-2; 7 nucleotides agree with TRBD1. Germline assignment: CDR1 LGHNA and CDR2 YSLEER. The CDR3 consists of 17 residues. The junction had 21 bases not matched to a gene; V was cut back by 6 bases and J by 8 bases. The CDR3 nucleotides read TGCGCCAGCAGGCGTTACTTTCACGGTGAGGGGGCAGGCGGCTACACCTTC. As protein: CASRRYFHGEGAGGYTF.

The chain recombines TRBV7-9 with TRBJ2-5; a possible D gene is TRBD2 (7 bases). Germline V gives CDR1 SEHNR, CDR2 FQNEAQ (reference sequence). The CDR3 is 13 amino acids. V was cut by 8 bases and J by 4 bases, with 14 bases left in between. CDR3 region: CASGGARGETQYF. CDR3 in DNA: TGTGCCAGCGGGGGGGCGCGGGGAGAGACCCAGTACTTC.

This chain connects TRBV5-1 to TRBJ1-4; D uncertain. Per germline, CDR1 SGHRS and CDR2 YFSETQ. Trimming pared 4 bases from V and 6 bases from J, leaving 13 bases between. CDR3 length equals 14 residues. The CDR3 spells CASSPAGGYEKLFF. CDR3 sequence (DNA): TGCGCCAGCAGCCCGGCGGGCGGATATGAAAAACTGTTTTTT. The variable domain in full, completed from reference TRBV5-1 and TRBJ1-4, reads KAGVTQTPRYLIKTRGQQVTLSCSPISGHRSVSWYQQTPGQGLQFLFEYFSETQRNKGNFPGRFSGRQFSNSRSEMNVSTLELGDSALYLCASSPAGGYEKLFFGSGTQLSVL.

This clone has just a few counts. V gene TRBV9 combines with J gene TRBJ1-1; no definite D call. This CDR3 spans 14 amino acids. Germline V gene data show CDR1 as SGDLS and CDR2 as YYNGEE. Trimming took off 0 bases at V and 0 bases at J, with 6 bases between the two ends. CDR3 loop: CASSVGNLNTEAFF. The CDR3 coding sequence is TGTGCCAGCAGCGTAGGGAATCTGAACACTGAAGCTTTCTTT.

The chain is built from TRBV30 and TRBJ2-1, with D possibly being TRBD1 (6 bases). The V gene's germline CDR1 is GTSNPN and CDR2 SVGIG (reference sequence). V dropped 3 bases and J dropped 0 bases, with 12 bases sitting between them. The CDR3 has 15 amino acids. The CDR3 reads CAWRGDTGSYNEQFF. The CDR3 coding sequence is TGTGCCTGGAGGGGGGACACTGGCTCCTACAATGAGCAGTTCTTC.

The gene calls are TRBV6-1 and TRBJ1-3; 8 nucleotides agree with TRBD1. The CDR3 totals 15 residues. Germline V CDR1 and CDR2: MNHNS, SASEGT. The ends lost 2 bases at V and 4 bases at J; junction bases unmatched: 4. The CDR3 nucleotides are TGTGCCAGCAGTGAACAAAGGACAGGGGGAAACACCATATATTTT. As protein: CASSEQRTGGNTIYF.

V is TRBV5-1 and J is TRBJ1-4; D remains ambiguous. This CDR3 is 15 amino acids long. Germline V gives CDR1 SGHRS, CDR2 YFSETQ. With 1 base removed from V and 0 bases from J, the gap between germline ends came to 7 bases. DNA of the CDR3: TGCGCCAGCAGCTTGAGCGGGTCAACTAATGAAAAACTGTTTTTT. Its protein is CASSLSGSTNEKLFF.

The chain employs TRBV30 and TRBJ1-2, with TRBD1 matching 9 bases. CDR3 length equals 14 residues. Per the germline V gene, CDR1 is GTSNPN and CDR2 is SVGIG (reference sequence). V lost 2 bases and J lost 10; bases outside the gene matches: 11. This CDR3 reads CAWSSDGTGFDYTF. As DNA, the CDR3 is TGTGCCTGGAGTTCTGATGGGACAGGGTTCGACTACACCTTC.

The chain links TRBV9 to TRBJ2-3; 7 bases fit TRBD2. In germline, CDR1 is SGDLS, CDR2 YYNGEE. The J segment lost 1 base and the V segment lost 0 bases, leaving 5 bases of the junction unmatched. The CDR3 spans 16 residues. The CDR3 DNA follows: TGTGCCAGCAGCGTAGCAAGCGGGACGCGCACAGATACGCAGTATTTT. Encoded protein: CASSVASGTRTDTQYF.

The chain employs TRBV19 and TRBJ1-1; possible D gene TRBD1, 5 bases. Trimming took 8 bases from V and 8 from J, leaving 21 bases between them. The length of the CDR3 is 14 residues. CDR1 LNHDA and CDR2 SQIVND come from the germline V gene (reference sequence). CDR3 in amino acids: CASSHPGLFTEAFF. CDR3 DNA: TGTGCCAGTTCACATCCAGGGTTGTTTACAGAAGCTTTCTTT.

The V call is TRBV3-1 (or the pseudogene TRBV3-2), the J call TRBJ2-2, with D possibly matching TRBD2 (5 bases). The germline V and J ends were trimmed by 5 bases and 3 bases, with 10 bases remaining between them. The CDR3 spans 14 residues. Germline CDR1 reads LGHDT; CDR2 reads YNNKEL (reference sequence). CDR3 DNA sequence: TGTGCCAGCAGCTCGGAGGTATACACCGGGGAGCTGTTTTTT. Amino acid sequence: CASSSEVYTGELFF.

This clone was found once. The chain uses TRBV29-1 and TRBJ1-5, with a tentative D call TRBD1 (5 bases). V was clipped by 7 bases and J by 1 base, with 14 bases between them. Per the germline V gene, CDR1 is SQVTM and CDR2 is ANQGSEA. The CDR3 covers 14 residues. The CDR3 DNA reads TGCAGCGCCTGGGTGGGGGACAGCAATCAGCCCCAGCATTTT. Protein sequence: CSAWVGDSNQPQHF.

This clone appeared once. The CDR3 spells CASSPTGDRIFEKLFF. The CDR3 bases are TGCGCCAGCAGCCCCACCGGGGACAGAATTTTTGAAAAACTGTTTTTT. The V and J genes are TRBV5-1 and TRBJ1-4; 7 bases align to TRBD1. The CDR3 contains 16 residues. Germline V gene data show CDR1 as SGHRS and CDR2 as YFSETQ. V trimming: 4 bases; J trimming: 7 bases; junction bases outside the gene matches: 13.

The chain combines TRBV27 with TRBJ2-2; D perhaps matches TRBD2 (7 bases). This CDR3 is 15 amino acids long. The germline V gene encodes CDR1 MNHEY and CDR2 SMNVEV (reference sequence). V was clipped by 9 bases and J by 7 bases, with 21 bases between them. CDR3 amino acids: CASTPIGGAGGELFF. The DNA for the CDR3 is TGTGCCAGTACCCCAATTGGGGGGGCTGGCGGGGAGCTGTTTTTT.

This rearrangement joins TRBV2 to TRBJ1-5; the D gene is possibly TRBD1 (5 bases). The germline CDR1 and CDR2 sequences are SNHLY and FYNNEI. The CDR3 extends over 13 amino acids. The V gene lost 5 bases and the J gene lost 2 bases, with 7 bases spanning the gap. CDR3 residues: CASSQGGNQPQHF. The DNA of the CDR3 is TGTGCCAGCAGTCAGGGTGGCAATCAGCCCCAGCATTTT.

This rearrangement joins TRBV30 to TRBJ2-1; 11 nucleotides agree with TRBD2. Losses at the gene ends were 3 bases for V and 8 bases for J; bases not matched to a gene: 6. Germline V CDR1 and CDR2: GTSNPN, SVGIG (reference sequence). The CDR3 runs 14 residues. DNA of the CDR3: TGTGCCTGGAGCAAACTAGCGGGGGTCTATGAGCAGTTCTTC. It encodes CAWSKLAGVYEQFF.

The genes are TRBV14 and TRBJ1-4, with no clear D. Germline CDR1 SGHDN, CDR2 FVKESK. The CDR3 consists of 12 residues. The V gene lost 4 bases and the J gene lost 8 bases, with 8 bases spanning the gap. The CDR3 sequence: CASSRVREKLFF. The CDR3 DNA sequence: TGTGCCAGCAGCCGAGTCCGGGAAAAACTGTTTTTT.

The rearrangement links TRBV5-4 to TRBJ1-6; D is perhaps TRBD1 (5 bases). This CDR3 has 16 amino acids. Germline CDR1 reads SGHNT; CDR2 reads YYREEE (reference sequence). V dropped 4 bases and J dropped 6 bases, with 17 bases sitting between them. CDR3 loop: CASSRGHDRLNSPLHF. CDR3 nucleotides: TGTGCCAGCAGCCGAGGACACGATCGGCTTAATTCACCCCTCCACTTT.

J is TRBJ2-3 and V is TRBV27, with D tentatively TRBD1 or TRBD2 (5 bases each). This CDR3 contains 13 residues. With 10 bases removed from V and 5 bases from J, the gap between germline ends came to 16 bases. Germline CDR1 MNHEY, CDR2 SMNVEV (reference sequence). The CDR3 is CANRPGQVDTQYF. The CDR3 bases are TGTGCCAACCGACCGGGGCAAGTAGATACGCAGTATTTT.

The V call is TRBV27, the J call TRBJ1-1; TRBD1 aligns across 7 bases. There are 13 residues in the CDR3. Germline CDR1 MNHEY, CDR2 SMNVEV (reference sequence). The V segment lost 2 bases and the J segment 4 bases; nucleotides outside the gene matches: 1. CDR3 DNA: TGTGCCAGCAGTTTAACAGGGGTCACTGAAGCTTTCTTT. This translates into CASSLTGVTEAFF.

The chain couples TRBV2 to TRBJ1-1; 12 bases agree with TRBD1. The CDR3 consists of 13 residues. CDR1 is SNHLY, CDR2 FYNNEI, per germline. J was trimmed by 5 bases and V by 7 bases; bases with no gene match: 2. The CDR3 DNA reads as TGTGCCAGCAAGGGACAGGGGGCAACTGAAGCTTTCTTT. Protein: CASKGQGATEAFF.

This clone was detected once. The chain has TRBV27 and TRBJ1-5, with a tentative D call TRBD1 (5 bases). The ends were cut back, 2 bases at V and 6 bases at J, with 11 bases in the middle. The CDR3 totals 14 residues. The germline CDR1 and CDR2 sequences are MNHEY and SMNVEV (reference sequence). The CDR3 sequence is CASSLVGVGQPQHF. CDR3 sequence (DNA): TGTGCCAGCAGTTTAGTAGGGGTGGGTCAGCCCCAGCATTTT.